This T cell receptor (beta chain) was identified during a study of cytomegalovirus exposure and HLA in healthy donors. Study-wide results and limits: Segments of the TCR beta V type were, in most cases, productive about 87% or about 30% of the time in an earlier analysis.

The PCR had 60 Vbeta and 13 Jbeta primers. The table came from immunoSEQ multiplex PCR; TCRdb's copy has only in-frame clones and leaves some out. The table gives 100,000 to 150,000 clones; the top ten clones make up 3% to 4.5% of it. Points on this clone: Its antigen is still unknown.

Trimming pared 3 bases from V and 4 bases from J, leaving 10 bases between. Germline V gene data show CDR1 as SGHNT and CDR2 as YYREEE (reference sequence). The CDR3 is 13 amino acids. The chain links TRBV5-4 to TRBJ1-2; D not resolved. This receptor was taken from a man younger than 35 in good health and CMV-seronegative. Material: PBMCs. In DNA, the CDR3 is TGTGCCAGCAGCTCGACAAGCTTCTATGGCTACACCTTC. Residues: CASSSTSFYGYTF. The variable domain in full, completed from reference TRBV5-4 and TRBJ1-2, reads ETGVTQSPTHLIKTRGQQVTLRCSSQSGHNTVSWYQQALGQGPQFIFQYYREEENGRGNFPPRFSGLQFPNYSSELNVNALELDDSALYLCASSSTSFYGYTFGSGTRLTVV.